This record covers a single TCR beta chain. Trimming took 4 bases from V and 1 from J, leaving 11 bases between them. The germline V gene encodes CDR1 SGHRS and CDR2 YFSETQ. This CDR3 has 14 residues. This entry is derived from a study of shared clonotypes between healthy human individuals. Clones were sequenced by immunoSEQ multiplex PCR, and TCRdb holds only the in-frame ones, with some missing. Counted here are 2 million to 2.5 million clones, 80% to 95% occurring once; the ten biggest clones make up roughly 0.39%. The sample comprised naive CD4+ T cells from PBMCs. Subset indicated: CD45RA+ positively selected. This TCR was sampled from a man between 18 and 35 years old in good health. Some clones in this sample may be carry-over from other donors' samples. The chain carries TRBV5-1 and TRBJ1-1; D not certain. The CDR3 DNA is TGCGCCAGCAGCCAAGTTATAGGGAACACTGAAGCTTTCTTT. Protein product: CASSQVIGNTEAFF. Full variable domain (remainder filled in from reference TRBV5-1 and TRBJ1-1): KAGVTQTPRYLIKTRGQQVTLSCSPISGHRSVSWYQQTPGQGLQFLFEYFSETQRNKGNFPGRFSGRQFSNSRSEMNVSTLELGDSALYLCASSQVIGNTEAFFGQGTRLTVV.